What follows describes a single T cell receptor (beta chain). Its target is not known. TCRdb reprocessed the 5' RACE reads and reports one entry per CDR3 protein, with no DNA. The listing contains about 380,000 distinct CDR3 sequences. This sample is part of a study of T cells expressing NK-cell markers. Study-wide results and limits: These same clonotypes (in several donors) also led the CD3+CD56-NKG2C+ fraction.

This receptor was obtained from a man aged 18-70 years in good health. The material sequenced was blood T cells: a sorted CD56 or NKG2C T cell subset, CD4+ or CD8+ T cells, or bulk PBMC T cells (not recorded which).

This CDR3 is CASSIQQGKGYTF. The rearrangement uses TRBV19 and TRBJ1-2; TCRdb's D call of TRBD1 is untestable without DNA. The germline V gene has CDR1 LNHDA and CDR2 SQIVND (reference sequence). This CDR3 is built from 13 residues.